The T cell receptor beta chain described here comes from a study of T-cell memory formation after mild COVID-19. This clonotype was counted a few times. Its antigen is still unknown. Study results and caveats: Shrinking CD4+ clones were chiefly CM and EM; CD8+ ones were chiefly EMRA. Detection of some responders pre-infection suggested pre-existing cross-reactive memory T cells participated. Contracting clones from day 15 to 85 had balanced CD4/CD8; later expanders favoured CD4+.

In TCRdb, the 5' RACE reads were re-called with MiXCR into one record per CDR3 protein. The sample holds 200,000 to 250,000 distinct CDR3 sequences, roughly 9.4% seen once. The CDR3 is made up of 17 amino acids. The V and J ends lost 0 bases and 4 bases respectively, with 16 bases between them. The germline gives CDR1 SGHAT, CDR2 FQNNGV. The sequence was collected from a man between 18 and 35 years old who had mild COVID-19 (a few samples of this study predate the infection). Cell type and time point are not known. Sequenced: PBMCs or a T cell subset sorted from them (not recorded which). The chain has TRBV11-2 and TRBJ1-5, with a tentative D call TRBD1 (5 bases). CDR3 in amino acids: CASSLDAFRDRNQPQHF. Written as DNA, the CDR3 is TGTGCCAGCAGCTTAGATGCGTTCAGGGACCGAAATCAGCCCCAGCATTTT. The full variable domain, in which reference TRBV11-2 and TRBJ1-5 provide the parts outside the CDR3, is EAGVAQSPRYKIIEKRQSVAFWCNPISGHATLYWYQQILGQGPKLLIQFQNNGVVDDSQLPKDRFSAERLKGVDSTLKIQPAKLEDSAVYLCASSLDAFRDRNQPQHFGDGTRLSIL.